This T cell receptor (beta chain) originates from a study of breast tumors, draining lymph nodes, adjacent tissues. Findings of the study overall: Data only fit, rather than demonstrated, lymph node origin of most tumor T cells. Findings are consistent with lymph node origin and intratumoral expansion of most tumor T cells. Tumor and nontumor repertoires were significantly more similar in luminal-like than in basal-like breast cancer.

This clonotype was recorded many times. Its target is not known. MiXCR was run by TCRdb on the multiplex PCR reads, yielding one entry per CDR3 protein. This table holds 150,000 to 200,000 distinct CDR3 sequences, around a third found once. The lymph nodes were axillary draining lymph nodes from breast cancer patients. The CDR3 runs to 17 residues. The germline V gene encodes CDR1 SGHTA and CDR2 FQGNSA. V lost 4 bases, J lost 8 bases, and 13 bases stayed unmatched. The chain has TRBV7-2 and TRBJ2-1; 11 nucleotides agree with TRBD2. Specimen: axillary lymph node tissue. The receptor comes from a female donor with breast cancer. Some clones in this sample may be carry-over from other donors' samples. DNA of the CDR3: TGTGCCAGCAGCTGGGCAGGGACTAGCGGCCCAGGGGATGAGCAGTTCTTC. Translated: CASSWAGTSGPGDEQFF.